This TCR beta chain originates from a study of blood T cell repertoires in COVID-19. Study-level background: Collection of acute and convalescent COVID-19 samples took place in the United States, Italy and Spain. T cells, B-cell-depleted T cells, or PBMCs supplied cDNA or gDNA.

Original analysis: Counts of nucleated cells, estimated from reference gene primer amplification, were obtained. Data came from immunoSEQ multiplex PCR; TCRdb stores just in-frame clones and leaves some out. That table is the source of V, J and clone size, and D and trimming were worked out from the DNA. The data hold some 190,000 clones, with roughly 86% observed a single time. With V trimmed by 6 bases and J by 4 bases, 11 bases remained unmatched. The germline V gene encodes CDR1 MNHEY and CDR2 SVGAGI. The CDR3 sequence is 15 residues long. This sequence originates from a man between 18 and 35 years old with active or convalescent COVID-19. Sequenced: peripheral blood. This chain uses TRBV6-5 with TRBJ1-2, with 7 nucleotides matching TRBD1. Here the CDR3 DNA reads TGTGCCAGCAGGAATACAGGGGACTCGGGCTATGGCTACACCTTC. Translating gives CASRNTGDSGYGYTF.